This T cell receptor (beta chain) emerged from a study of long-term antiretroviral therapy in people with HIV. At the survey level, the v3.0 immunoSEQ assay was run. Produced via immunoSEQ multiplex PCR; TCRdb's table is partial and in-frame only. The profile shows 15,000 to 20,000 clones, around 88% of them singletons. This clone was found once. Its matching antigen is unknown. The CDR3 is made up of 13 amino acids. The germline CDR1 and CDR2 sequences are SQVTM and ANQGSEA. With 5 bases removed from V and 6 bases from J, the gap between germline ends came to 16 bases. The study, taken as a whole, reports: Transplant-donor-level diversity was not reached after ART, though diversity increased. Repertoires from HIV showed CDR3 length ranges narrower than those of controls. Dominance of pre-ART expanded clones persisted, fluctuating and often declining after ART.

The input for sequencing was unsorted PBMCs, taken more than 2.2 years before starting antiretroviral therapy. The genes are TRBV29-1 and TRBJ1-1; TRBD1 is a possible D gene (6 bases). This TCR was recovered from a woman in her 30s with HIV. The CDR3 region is CSVSDRRRSEAFF. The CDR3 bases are TGCAGCGTTTCAGACAGGCGCCGGTCTGAAGCTTTCTTT. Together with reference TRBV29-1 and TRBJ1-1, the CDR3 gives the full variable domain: SAVISQKPSRDICQRGTSLTIQCQVDSQVTMMFWYRQQPGQSLTLIATANQGSEATYESGFVIDKFPISRPNLTFSTLTVSNMSPEDSSIYLCSVSDRRRSEAFFGQGTRLTVV.